A selection of T cell receptor beta chains follows, all from one sample in a study of blood T cell repertoires in COVID-19. Sequenced by immunoSEQ multiplex PCR; TCRdb stores in-frame clones only, minus some. Here the sample spans roughly 230,000 clones, 88% being singletons. The sample consisted of peripheral blood. The receptors derive from a human donor in a cohort sampled during active COVID-19. CDR3s include the opening cysteine and the closing phenylalanine or tryptophan. Fields, in order: J gene, clone size, D gene, V gene, CDR3 protein, CDR3 DNA. A D gene is named only where the DNA matches it firmly. Some rows have no size entry. The others give once, few or many, or a class for an expanded clone.

j_call: TRBJ2-2
clone_size: once
d_call: -
v_call: TRBV11-2
cdr3_aa: CASSSQGTGELFF
cdr3_nt: TGTGCCAGCAGCTCACAGGGCACCGGGGAGCTGTTTTTT

j_call: TRBJ1-3
clone_size: -
d_call: -
v_call: TRBV6-5
cdr3_aa: CASSYLATGNTIYF
cdr3_nt: TGTGCCAGCAGTTATTTAGCGACTGGAAACACCATATATTTT

j_call: TRBJ2-1
clone_size: once
d_call: -
v_call: TRBV4-1
cdr3_aa: CASSQEVRANEQFF
cdr3_nt: TGCGCCAGCAGCCAAGAAGTTAGAGCCAATGAGCAGTTCTTC

j_call: TRBJ1-2
clone_size: -
d_call: -
v_call: TRBV5-4
cdr3_aa: CASSTRGRGFIGYTF
cdr3_nt: TGTGCCAGCAGCACCCGCGGGCGGGGGTTCATTGGCTACACCTTC

j_call: TRBJ2-2
clone_size: -
d_call: TRBD1
v_call: TRBV29-1
cdr3_aa: CSVSTGGGRHGELFF
cdr3_nt: TGCAGCGTATCAACAGGGGGCGGAAGGCACGGGGAGCTGTTTTTT

j_call: TRBJ2-7
clone_size: once
d_call: -
v_call: TRBV6-5
cdr3_aa: CASSYLYEQYF
cdr3_nt: TGTGCCAGCAGTTACTTATATGAGCAGTACTTC

j_call: TRBJ1-1
clone_size: -
d_call: -
v_call: TRBV25-1
cdr3_aa: CASSESVRFRGLNTEAFF
cdr3_nt: TGTGCCAGCAGTGAATCCGTCAGGTTTCGGGGGTTGAACACTGAAGCTTTCTTT

j_call: TRBJ2-1
clone_size: -
d_call: -
v_call: TRBV28
cdr3_aa: CASSLFPQGGGEQFF
cdr3_nt: TGTGCCAGCAGTTTATTCCCACAGGGGGGGGGTGAGCAGTTCTTC

j_call: TRBJ1-1
clone_size: -
d_call: -
v_call: TRBV19
cdr3_aa: CASSTGMNTEAFF
cdr3_nt: TGTGCCAGTAGTACAGGCATGAACACTGAAGCTTTCTTT

j_call: TRBJ2-7
clone_size: -
d_call: -
v_call: TRBV27
cdr3_aa: CASSLHSGSYEQYF
cdr3_nt: TGTGCCAGCAGTTTACATTCGGGGTCCTACGAGCAGTACTTC

j_call: TRBJ2-2
clone_size: -
d_call: TRBD2
v_call: TRBV4-1
cdr3_aa: CASSPPSGILAGASANTGELFF
cdr3_nt: TGCGCCAGCAGCCCTCCCTCCGGCATCCTAGCGGGAGCATCTGCGAACACCGGGGAGCTGTTTTTT

j_call: TRBJ1-1
clone_size: -
d_call: -
v_call: TRBV12-3/TRBV12-4
cdr3_aa: CASRSTENTEAFF
cdr3_nt: TGTGCCAGCAGATCGACAGAGAACACTGAAGCTTTCTTT

j_call: TRBJ1-5
clone_size: once
d_call: -
v_call: TRBV5-6
cdr3_aa: CASSFGDKFYSNQPQHF
cdr3_nt: TGTGCCAGCAGCTTTGGGGACAAGTTTTATAGCAATCAGCCCCAGCATTTT

j_call: TRBJ1-1
clone_size: -
d_call: -
v_call: TRBV5-8
cdr3_aa: CASSFYRDTEAFF
cdr3_nt: TGTGCCAGCAGCTTCTACAGGGACACTGAAGCTTTCTTT

j_call: TRBJ2-3
clone_size: -
d_call: TRBD1
v_call: TRBV7-8
cdr3_aa: CASSFVTGQEADTQYF
cdr3_nt: TGTGCCAGCAGCTTTGTTACTGGACAGGAGGCGGATACGCAGTATTTT

j_call: TRBJ2-7
clone_size: few
d_call: -
v_call: TRBV19
cdr3_aa: CASSISRGEQYF
cdr3_nt: TGTGCCAGTAGTATATCAAGGGGCGAGCAGTACTTC

j_call: TRBJ2-6
clone_size: -
d_call: -
v_call: TRBV9
cdr3_aa: CASSAYSGANVLTF
cdr3_nt: TGTGCCAGCAGCGCTTATTCTGGGGCCAACGTCCTGACTTTC

j_call: TRBJ2-7
clone_size: -
d_call: -
v_call: TRBV14
cdr3_aa: CASSPLWGDRHYEQYF
cdr3_nt: TGTGCCAGCAGCCCTCTATGGGGGGACAGACACTACGAGCAGTACTTC

j_call: TRBJ2-1
clone_size: -
d_call: TRBD2
v_call: TRBV4-3
cdr3_aa: CASSQDDRQARTSGVYNEQFF
cdr3_nt: TGCGCCAGCAGCCAAGACGATCGGCAGGCGAGGACTAGCGGGGTTTACAATGAGCAGTTCTTC